The 8 T cell receptor beta chains below all came from one sample that was sequenced in a study of cytomegalovirus exposure and HLA in healthy donors. Primers: 60 Vbeta forward and 13 Jbeta reverse. Measured with immunoSEQ multiplex PCR; TCRdb has only the in-frame clones, and not every one. Seen here are about 200,000 clones, over 65% observed once, and the top ten hold 2.9%. Sample: PBMCs. These receptors all come from a woman aged 30 to 39 in good health and CMV-seronegative.

DNA for the CDR3: TGTGCCACCAGCAGAGGTCTTACTACCTACGAGCAGTACTTC. Translation: CATSRGLTTYEQYF. The rearrangement joins TRBV15 to TRBJ2-7; D gene uncertain. CDR1 is LNHNV and CDR2 is YYDKDF in the germline V gene (reference sequence). This CDR3 has 14 amino acids. The V end lost 1 base, the J end lost 2 bases, and 9 bases lay between the germline ends.

The chain has TRBV10-3 and TRBJ2-1, with 13 bases aligning to TRBD2. The CDR3 has 18 residues. Germline assignment: CDR1 ENHRY and CDR2 SYGVKD. After removal of 7 bases from V and 7 bases from J, the junction contained 16 bases not matched to a gene. Here the CDR3 DNA reads TGTGCCATCACGGGGACTAGCGGGGAGGGAACTACAGGGAATGAGCAGTTCTTC. As protein: CAITGTSGEGTTGNEQFF.

The chain recombines TRBV10-3 with TRBJ1-5; D gene uncertain. Germline V gives CDR1 ENHRY, CDR2 SYGVKD. The CDR3 consists of 12 residues. V lost 8 bases and J 3 bases, leaving 8 bases between the germline ends. The CDR3 DNA is TGTGCCATCGGCCAGGTCAATCAGCCCCAGCATTTT. This encodes CAIGQVNQPQHF.

The chain carries TRBV5-6 and TRBJ2-1, with 10 bases that match TRBD2. This CDR3 comprises 16 residues. Germline V gene data show CDR1 as SGHDT and CDR2 as YYEEEE. Trimming at V came to 4 bases and at J to 2 bases, leaving 6 bases not matched to a gene. The CDR3 loop reads CASSTDLAGAYNEQFF. CDR3 bases: TGTGCCAGCAGCACGGACCTAGCGGGGGCCTACAATGAGCAGTTCTTC.

The rearrangement joins TRBV7-9 to TRBJ1-4; D remains ambiguous. CDR1 and CDR2 from the germline V gene are SEHNR and FQNEAQ (reference sequence). The CDR3 extends over 13 amino acids. V was trimmed by 2 bases and J by 5 bases, leaving 6 bases between them. CDR3 DNA sequence: TGTGCCAGCAGCTTATCGGGGAATGAAAAACTGTTTTTT. It translates to CASSLSGNEKLFF.

The chain uses TRBV6-5 and TRBJ1-1; tentatively, D is TRBD1 (5 bases). The CDR3 covers 15 residues. The V and J ends lost 6 bases and 7 bases respectively, with 21 bases between them. Germline CDR1 and CDR2: MNHEY and SVGAGI. In nucleotides, the CDR3 is TGTGCCAGCAGGCCAACGATGGGACTTCCCCATGAAGCTTTCTTT. It yields the protein CASRPTMGLPHEAFF.

The chain combines TRBV5-1 with TRBJ2-2, with a weak D call TRBD2 (5 bases). Germline loops: CDR1 SGHRS, CDR2 YFSETQ. The V gene lost 2 bases and the J gene lost 4 bases, with 12 bases spanning the gap. This CDR3 is 15 amino acids long. CDR3 residues: CASSFGPEGTGELFF. Written as DNA, the CDR3 is TGCGCCAGCAGCTTTGGGCCAGAGGGCACCGGGGAGCTGTTTTTT.

This clone was seen more than once but under ten times. The gene calls are TRBV6-1 and TRBJ1-5; TRBD1 might be the D (6 bases). The germline CDR1 and CDR2 sequences are MNHNS and SASEGT. The CDR3 is made up of 15 amino acids. Trimming cost V 7 bases and J 0 bases, with 13 bases left between them. This chain's CDR3 is CASKRGASSNQPQHF. In DNA form, the CDR3 reads TGTGCCAGCAAACGGGGGGCCTCTAGCAATCAGCCCCAGCATTTT.